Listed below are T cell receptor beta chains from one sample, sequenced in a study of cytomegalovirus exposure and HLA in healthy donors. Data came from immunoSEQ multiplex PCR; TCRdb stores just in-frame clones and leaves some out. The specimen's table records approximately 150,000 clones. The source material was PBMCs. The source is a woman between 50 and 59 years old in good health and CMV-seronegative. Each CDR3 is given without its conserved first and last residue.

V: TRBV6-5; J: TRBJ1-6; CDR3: ASRPDSFNSPLH
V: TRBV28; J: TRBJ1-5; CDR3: ASSLGPSAQH
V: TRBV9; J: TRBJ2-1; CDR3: ASSATRASSYNEQF
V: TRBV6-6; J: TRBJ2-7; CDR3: ASSSGQLRYEQY
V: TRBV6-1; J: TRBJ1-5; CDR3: ASSESGVSNQPQH
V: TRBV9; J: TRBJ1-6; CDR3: ASSFQGARGNSPLH
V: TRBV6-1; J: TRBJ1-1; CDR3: ASSEPAEAF
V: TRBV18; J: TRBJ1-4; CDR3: ASSPSGSANEKLF
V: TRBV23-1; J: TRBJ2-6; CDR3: ASSHHSWLGGANVLT
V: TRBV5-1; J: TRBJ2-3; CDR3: ASSLDPVSTDTQY
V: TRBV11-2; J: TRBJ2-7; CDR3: ASSQVTYEQY